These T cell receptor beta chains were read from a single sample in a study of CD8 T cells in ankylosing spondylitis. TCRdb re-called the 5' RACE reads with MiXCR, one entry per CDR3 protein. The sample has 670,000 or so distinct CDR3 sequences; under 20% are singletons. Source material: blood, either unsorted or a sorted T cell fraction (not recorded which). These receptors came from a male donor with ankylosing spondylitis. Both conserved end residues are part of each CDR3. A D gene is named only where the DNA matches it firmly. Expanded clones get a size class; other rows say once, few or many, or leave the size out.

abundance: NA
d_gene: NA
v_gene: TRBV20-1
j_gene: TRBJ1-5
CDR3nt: TGCAGTGCTTGGGACATCAATAGCAATCAGCCCCAGCATTTT
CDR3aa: CSAWDINSNQPQHF

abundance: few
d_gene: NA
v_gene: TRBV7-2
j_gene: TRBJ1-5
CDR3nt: TGTGCCAGCAGCCTTGCCTTTGGGCTCCATCAGCCCCAGCATTTT
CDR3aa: CASSLAFGLHQPQHF

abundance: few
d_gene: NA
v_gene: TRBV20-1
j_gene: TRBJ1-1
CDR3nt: TGCAGTGCGACCGGGACAACTGAAGCTTTCTTT
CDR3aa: CSATGTTEAFF

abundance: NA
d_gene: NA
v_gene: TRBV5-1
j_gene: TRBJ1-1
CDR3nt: TGCGCCAGCAGCCGGATGGACACGCGAAACACTGAAGCTTTCTTT
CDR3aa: CASSRMDTRNTEAFF

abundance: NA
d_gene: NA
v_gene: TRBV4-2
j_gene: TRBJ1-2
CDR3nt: TGTGCCAGCAGCGATCCGGGACAATTCTATGGCTACACCTTC
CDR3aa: CASSDPGQFYGYTF

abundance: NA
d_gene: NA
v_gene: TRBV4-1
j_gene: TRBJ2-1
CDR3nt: TGCGCCAGCGCTCCCGGGAGCCAGTCTCACAATGAGCAGTTCTTC
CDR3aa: CASAPGSQSHNEQFF

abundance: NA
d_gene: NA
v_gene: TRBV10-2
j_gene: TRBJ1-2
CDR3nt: TGCGCCAGCAGTGAGCACAGGAGTGGCTACACCTTC
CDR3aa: CASSEHRSGYTF

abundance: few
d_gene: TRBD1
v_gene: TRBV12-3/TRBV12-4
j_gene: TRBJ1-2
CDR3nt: TGTGCCAGCAGTCAGACAGGGGGCTTTACCATCTATGGCTACACCTTC
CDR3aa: CASSQTGGFTIYGYTF

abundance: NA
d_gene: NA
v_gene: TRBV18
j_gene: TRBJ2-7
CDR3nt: TGTGCCAGCTCACCCCGTAGGGGCGAACGTTACGAGCAGTACTTC
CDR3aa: CASSPRRGERYEQYF

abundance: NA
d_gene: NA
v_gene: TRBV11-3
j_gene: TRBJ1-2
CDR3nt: TGTGCCAGCAGCGTATCAGCGAACTATGGCTACACCTTC
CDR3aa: CASSVSANYGYTF

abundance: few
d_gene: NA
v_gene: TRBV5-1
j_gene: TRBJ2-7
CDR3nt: TGCGCCAGCAGCTTAGACCCCCAATACGAGCAGTACTTC
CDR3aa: CASSLDPQYEQYF

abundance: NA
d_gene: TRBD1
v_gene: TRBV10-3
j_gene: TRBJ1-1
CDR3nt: TGTGCCATCAGTGATGACAGAGGGGGCGAGGCTTTCTTT
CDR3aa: CAISDDRGGEAFF

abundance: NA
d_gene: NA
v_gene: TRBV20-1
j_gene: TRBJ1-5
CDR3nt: TGCAGTGCTAGAGATTTCACCGGACGGGGCAATCAGCCCCAGCATTTT
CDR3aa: CSARDFTGRGNQPQHF

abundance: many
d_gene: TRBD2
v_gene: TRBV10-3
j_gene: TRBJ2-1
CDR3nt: TGTGCCATCAGTGAGTCGAGGACTAGCGGGACTCTGCGGGATGAGCAGTTCTTC
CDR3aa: CAISESRTSGTLRDEQFF

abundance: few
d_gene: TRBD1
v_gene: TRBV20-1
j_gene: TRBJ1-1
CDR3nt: TGCAGTGCTAAGAACCACAGGGGGTCGAACACTGAAGCTTTCTTT
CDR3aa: CSAKNHRGSNTEAFF

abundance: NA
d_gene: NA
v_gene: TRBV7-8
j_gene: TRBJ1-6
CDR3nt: TGTGCCAGCACCCCGGGGGGGCTAGGATCACCCCTCCACTTT
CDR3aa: CASTPGGLGSPLHF

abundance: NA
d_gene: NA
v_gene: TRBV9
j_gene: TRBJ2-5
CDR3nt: TGTGCCAGCAGCGCCAGGGGGACTCGGGAGACCCAGTACTTC
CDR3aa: CASSARGTRETQYF

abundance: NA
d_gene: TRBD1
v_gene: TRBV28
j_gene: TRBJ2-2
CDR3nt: TGTGCCAGCAGTTTAATGGGGACAGGGGTATCCGGGGAGCTGTTTTTT
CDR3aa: CASSLMGTGVSGELFF

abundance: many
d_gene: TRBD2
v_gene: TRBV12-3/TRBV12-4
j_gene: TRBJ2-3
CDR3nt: TGTGCCAGCAGTCCCCCAGCGGGAGAGTTGTATTTT
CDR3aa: CASSPPAGELYF

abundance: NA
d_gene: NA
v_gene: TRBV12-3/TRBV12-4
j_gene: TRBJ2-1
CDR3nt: TGTGCCAGCAGTTTACCCGGGACACCGTCCTACAATGAGCAGTTCTTC
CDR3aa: CASSLPGTPSYNEQFF

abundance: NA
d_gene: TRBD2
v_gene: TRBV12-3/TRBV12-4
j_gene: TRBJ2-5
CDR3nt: TGTGCCAGCAGCCGGGGCGGGGGGCCGCAAGAGACCCAGTACTTC
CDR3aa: CASSRGGGPQETQYF

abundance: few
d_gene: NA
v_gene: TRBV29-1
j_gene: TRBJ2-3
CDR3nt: TGCAGCGTTGAGATCTCAGATACGCAGTATTTT
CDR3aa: CSVEISDTQYF

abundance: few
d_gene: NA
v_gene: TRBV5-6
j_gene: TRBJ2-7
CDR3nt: TGTGCCAGCAGCTTGGACAGGGTTAGGCACGAGCAGTACTTC
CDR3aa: CASSLDRVRHEQYF

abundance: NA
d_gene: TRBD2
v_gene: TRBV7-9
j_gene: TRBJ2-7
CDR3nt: TGTGCCAGCAGCCCGACTAGCGGGAGCGAGATGACCTACGAGCAGTACTTC
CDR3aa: CASSPTSGSEMTYEQYF

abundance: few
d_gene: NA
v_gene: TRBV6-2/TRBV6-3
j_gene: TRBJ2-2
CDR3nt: TGTGCCAGCAGTTACTCATTAACGAACACCGGGGAGCTGTTTTTT
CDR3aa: CASSYSLTNTGELFF

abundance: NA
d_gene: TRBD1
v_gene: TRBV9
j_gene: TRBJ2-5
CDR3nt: TGTGCCAGCAGCTCTCGGGCGGACAGGGTCACGGGGACCCAGTACTTC
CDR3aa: CASSSRADRVTGTQYF

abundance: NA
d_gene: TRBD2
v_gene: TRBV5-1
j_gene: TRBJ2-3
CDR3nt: TGCGCCAGCAGCTTAGGCAATAGCGGGGGCACAGATACGCAGTATTTT
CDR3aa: CASSLGNSGGTDTQYF

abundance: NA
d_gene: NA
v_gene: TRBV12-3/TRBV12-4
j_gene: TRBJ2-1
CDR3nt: TGTGCCAGCTGCACAGAGGGCGGTGAGCAGTTCTTC
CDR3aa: CASCTEGGEQFF